Listed below are T cell receptor beta chains from one sample, sequenced in a study of cytomegalovirus exposure and HLA in healthy donors. Assay: immunoSEQ multiplex PCR; the TCRdb copy retains only in-frame clones and omits some. The table records over 150,000 clones, more than 65% of them present only once. The sequenced material came from PBMCs. Every receptor here comes from a girl aged 5 to 17 in good health and CMV-seropositive. CDR3s include the opening cysteine and the closing phenylalanine or tryptophan. D genes are given only for firm matches. Only part of the rows carry a size: once, few, many, or a class if the clone is expanded.

D: TRBD1
V: TRBV6-1
J: TRBJ1-5
size: NA
CDR3: CASLKGGSDQPQHF
DNA: TGTGCCAGCCTGAAAGGGGGCAGTGATCAGCCCCAGCATTTT

D: NA
V: TRBV10-3
J: TRBJ2-6
size: NA
CDR3: CAIAGLTGANVLTF
DNA: TGTGCCATCGCAGGGTTGACTGGGGCCAACGTCCTGACTTTC

D: NA
V: TRBV7-2
J: TRBJ2-7
size: NA
CDR3: CASSSTGYEQYF
DNA: TGTGCCAGCAGCTCGACAGGTTACGAGCAGTACTTC

D: NA
V: TRBV5-1
J: TRBJ2-7
size: NA
CDR3: CASSLDSVYEQYF
DNA: TGCGCCAGCAGCTTGGACTCCGTGTACGAGCAGTACTTC

D: NA
V: TRBV7-9
J: TRBJ2-2
size: NA
CDR3: CASNPSRANTGELFF
DNA: TGTGCCAGCAACCCGTCTCGGGCGAACACCGGGGAGCTGTTTTTT

D: NA
V: TRBV7-2
J: TRBJ1-2
size: NA
CDR3: CASSLQGDGYTF
DNA: TGTGCCAGCAGCTTACAAGGGGATGGCTACACCTTC

D: TRBD2
V: TRBV7-6
J: TRBJ2-3
size: NA
CDR3: CASSLGRLAIADTQYF
DNA: TGTGCCAGCAGCTTAGGCAGACTAGCAATAGCAGATACGCAGTATTTT

D: TRBD2
V: TRBV10-2
J: TRBJ2-7
size: NA
CDR3: CASSHPPGGYEQYF
DNA: TGCGCCAGTAGCCACCCGCCGGGGGGCTACGAGCAGTACTTC

D: NA
V: TRBV4-2
J: TRBJ1-1
size: NA
CDR3: CASSQEKGYAEAFF
DNA: TGTGCCAGCAGCCAAGAAAAGGGGTATGCAGAAGCTTTCTTT

D: TRBD1
V: TRBV19
J: TRBJ2-4
size: NA
CDR3: CASSIGGDRAYF
DNA: TGTGCCAGTAGTATTGGGGGGGACAGGGCCTACTTC

D: TRBD1
V: TRBV6-5
J: TRBJ2-7
size: few
CDR3: CASSFSWTGLIYEQYF
DNA: TGTGCCAGCAGTTTCTCCTGGACAGGTTTAATCTACGAGCAGTACTTC

D: TRBD2
V: TRBV10-2
J: TRBJ2-2
size: NA
CDR3: CASRDIPTSGKRAGELFF
DNA: TGCGCCAGCAGGGACATCCCGACTAGCGGGAAGCGCGCCGGGGAGCTGTTTTTT

D: TRBD1
V: TRBV4-3
J: TRBJ1-2
size: NA
CDR3: CASSQDWGQGLAGYTF
DNA: TGCGCCAGCAGCCAAGATTGGGGACAGGGGCTCGCGGGCTACACCTTC

D: NA
V: TRBV7-9
J: TRBJ2-7
size: once
CDR3: CASSPQDWPYEQYF
DNA: TGTGCCAGCAGCCCTCAGGACTGGCCCTACGAGCAGTACTTC

D: NA
V: TRBV5-1
J: TRBJ2-3
size: once
CDR3: CASSLGTSTDTQYF
DNA: TGCGCCAGCAGCTTGGGGACTAGCACAGATACGCAGTATTTT

D: TRBD2
V: TRBV6-4
J: TRBJ2-1
size: NA
CDR3: CASSPPPGTSGHNEQFF
DNA: TGTGCCAGCAGCCCACCACCCGGGACTAGCGGCCACAATGAGCAGTTCTTC

D: NA
V: TRBV19
J: TRBJ1-2
size: NA
CDR3: CATRNRDTVF
DNA: TGTGCCACTAGGAACCGGGACACAGTTTTC

D: TRBD1
V: TRBV2
J: TRBJ2-7
size: NA
CDR3: CASSTGQGSYEQYF
DNA: TGTGCCAGCAGCACGGGACAGGGTTCCTACGAGCAGTACTTC

D: TRBD1
V: TRBV6-1
J: TRBJ2-5
size: once
CDR3: CASSMGQGWETQYF
DNA: TGTGCCAGCAGTATGGGACAGGGATGGGAGACCCAGTACTTC

D: NA
V: TRBV7-6
J: TRBJ2-7
size: NA
CDR3: CASSLGTETYEQYF
DNA: TGTGCCAGCAGCTTAGGAACAGAGACCTACGAGCAGTACTTC

D: NA
V: TRBV18
J: TRBJ1-2
size: NA
CDR3: CASSPGTPEGYGYTF
DNA: TGTGCCAGCTCACCCGGGACACCAGAGGGCTATGGCTACACCTTC

D: NA
V: TRBV5-4
J: TRBJ2-3
size: once
CDR3: CASSLAAWGGTDTQYF
DNA: TGTGCCAGCAGCTTGGCGGCCTGGGGGGGCACAGATACGCAGTATTTT

D: TRBD1
V: TRBV5-1
J: TRBJ1-1
size: NA
CDR3: CASSGRDRWGYTEAFF
DNA: TGCGCCAGCAGCGGCCGGGACAGGTGGGGTTACACTGAAGCTTTCTTT

D: NA
V: TRBV21-1
J: TRBJ2-5
size: NA
CDR3: CASSNAVYQETQYF
DNA: TGTGCCAGCAGCAATGCAGTGTACCAAGAGACCCAGTACTTC

D: NA
V: TRBV2
J: TRBJ1-6
size: NA
CDR3: CASSDRGSYNSPLHF
DNA: TGTGCCAGCAGCGACCGGGGGAGCTATAATTCACCCCTCCACTTT

D: NA
V: TRBV7-9
J: TRBJ1-3
size: NA
CDR3: CASSLDLQVNTIYF
DNA: TGTGCCAGCAGCTTAGATCTCCAGGTGAACACCATATATTTT

D: TRBD2
V: TRBV5-4
J: TRBJ2-7
size: NA
CDR3: CASSAASGGLDEQYF
DNA: TGTGCCAGCAGCGCCGCTAGCGGGGGGCTGGACGAGCAGTACTTC

D: TRBD2
V: TRBV4-3
J: TRBJ2-1
size: NA
CDR3: CASSHRTGGGSYNEQFF
DNA: TGCGCCAGCAGCCACAGAACGGGGGGGGGCTCCTACAATGAGCAGTTCTTC

D: NA
V: TRBV5-4
J: TRBJ1-6
size: NA
CDR3: CASSLEGRAPPLHF
DNA: TGTGCCAGCAGCTTGGAGGGCAGGGCCCCACCCCTCCACTTT

D: TRBD1
V: TRBV19
J: TRBJ1-2
size: NA
CDR3: CASSPGQGNYGYTF
DNA: TGTGCCAGTAGTCCCGGACAGGGGAACTATGGCTACACCTTC

D: NA
V: TRBV7-7
J: TRBJ2-1
size: NA
CDR3: CASSPGPTYSSYNEQFF
DNA: TGTGCCAGCAGCCCCGGTCCTACCTATAGCTCCTACAATGAGCAGTTCTTC

D: TRBD1
V: TRBV7-8
J: TRBJ1-6
size: NA
CDR3: CASSLKGTGRIPYNSPLHF
DNA: TGTGCCAGCAGCTTAAAGGGGACAGGGAGGATCCCCTATAATTCACCCCTCCACTTT

D: TRBD1
V: TRBV6-5
J: TRBJ2-2
size: NA
CDR3: CASSFWTGAGGELFF
DNA: TGTGCCAGCAGTTTCTGGACAGGGGCGGGCGGGGAGCTGTTTTTT